A single T cell receptor (beta chain) is shown here with its context. The antigen remains unidentified. The entry originates in a study of T cell repertoires in cytomegalovirus infection. Study-wide background: CMV epitopes that were recently identified and HLA-C-restricted were used alongside well-studied HLA-B-restricted ones. Both a matching HLA type and CMV infection were indicated by public TCR beta signatures. Study findings and constraints: Identification of carriers of CMV plus the relevant HLA was performed using cumulative public TCR beta family frequency. Ex vivo responses were dominated by HLA-C-restricted CMV-specific TCR beta clonotypes.

TCRdb reprocessed the reads via MiXCR and lists one record per CDR3 protein. This table has about 280,000 distinct CDR3 sequences, around 20% appearing once. The germline V gene encodes CDR1 LNHDA and CDR2 SQIVND (reference sequence). The CDR3 runs 15 residues. Trimming took 3 bases from V and 4 from J, leaving 13 bases between them. The chain combines TRBV19 with TRBJ2-1; D unresolved. This sequence originates from a human donor in good health (CMV status not recorded). Some clones in this sample may be carry-over from other donors' samples. Source: cultured PBMCs, taken from culture after CMV antigen stimulation. The CDR3 DNA follows: TGTGCCAGTAGTATTATGGCCCTGGGGTACAATGAGCAGTTCTTC. It encodes CASSIMALGYNEQFF.